This TCR beta chain was recorded in a study of CD8 T cells in Susac syndrome. Trimming cost V 4 bases and J 9 bases, with 10 bases left between them. The CDR3 contains 11 residues. Germline V gene sequence: CDR1 SGHNT, CDR2 YYREEE (reference sequence). Controls comprised healthy donors matched for age and sex. Reverse transcription of about 0.5 to 1 ug RNA used random hexamers. A multiplex approach, immunoSEQ multiplex PCR, amplified TCR beta CDR3 across 54 Vbeta and 13 Jbeta. TCRdb recomputed calls from the immunoSEQ multiplex PCR reads with MiXCR, one row per CDR3 protein. The data hold over 95,000 distinct CDR3 sequences, with around 92% observed a single time.

The V gene is TRBV5-4, the J gene TRBJ2-5; tentatively, D is TRBD2 (5 bases). The specimen sequenced was CD8+ T cells from PBMCs. This TCR was recovered from a human donor in good health. The CDR3 protein is CASSRDGAQYF. CDR3 coding DNA: TGTGCCAGCAGCCGTGACGGGGCCCAGTACTTC.